Each of the 8 T cell receptor beta chains below was sequenced from the same sample in a study of spatial heterogeneity in lung cancer. The time point was: sample taken at primary tumor resection. Broader study findings: The number of expanded tumor alpha and beta chains correlated with mutation number.

These TCRs are of unknown antigen specificity. One entry per CDR3 protein results from TCRdb running MiXCR on the 5' RACE reads. The table records 18,000 or so distinct CDR3 sequences, around 6.4% of them present only once. This specimen consisted of lung tumor tissue, obtained at surgery. The source is a female donor with early-stage non-small cell lung cancer.

This clonotype showed up many times. For a library built for alpha chains, this beta chain is a stray read; little rests on its size. Written as DNA, the CDR3 is TGCAGTGCCCCGCGGCAGGGGAGGACTGAAGCTTTCTTT. Translation gives CSAPRQGRTEAFF. The chain couples TRBV20-1 to TRBJ1-1; tentatively, D is TRBD1 (6 bases). Germline loops: CDR1 DFQATT, CDR2 SNEGSKA (reference sequence). V gave up 6 bases and J gave up 5 bases, with 16 bases separating them. The CDR3 length is 13 residues.

This clonotype was counted only a few times. Since the library was made to target alpha chains, this beta chain is a stray read and its abundance is not meaningful. The chain has TRBV2 and TRBJ1-1; perhaps TRBD1 as D (6 bases). The germline V and J ends were trimmed by 5 bases and 5 bases, with 15 bases remaining between them. This CDR3 is 14 amino acids long. Germline assignment: CDR1 SNHLY and CDR2 FYNNEI. For the CDR3, the DNA is TGTGCCAGCAGTACGACAGGACGGGGGACTGAAGCTTTCTTT. Its protein product is CASSTTGRGTEAFF.

Ten or more counts support this clonotype. Being off target in a library aimed at alpha chains, this beta chain has a size of little meaning. The V call is TRBV2, the J call TRBJ1-2; D remains unclear. CDR1 and CDR2 (germline): SNHLY, FYNNEI. This CDR3 contains 13 residues. V lost 1 base and J lost 12, with 15 bases in between. CDR3 amino acids: CASSEEMVTRDTF. DNA for the CDR3: TGTGCCAGCAGTGAAGAGATGGTAACCAGAGACACCTTC.

There are many counts of this clonotype. Since it is a stray read in a library aimed at alpha chains, this beta chain has a size that is not meaningful. The rearrangement joins TRBV2 to TRBJ1-4, with 8 bases aligning to TRBD1. V was pared by 8 bases and J by 7 bases, with 6 bases of the junction left unmatched. CDR3 length: 13 residues. Germline-derived CDR1 and CDR2 are SNHLY and FYNNEI. The CDR3 DNA sequence: TGTGCCAGCTGGTACGACAGGGGTGAAAAACTGTTTTTT. Its translation is CASWYDRGEKLFF.

This clonotype was recorded a few times. This beta chain turned up in a library designed for alpha chains; as an off-target read, its abundance says little. This chain joins TRBV20-1 and TRBJ2-5; 10 nucleotides agree with TRBD2. Germline CDR1 and CDR2: DFQATT and SNEGSKA (reference sequence). The CDR3 has 15 residues. J lost 1 base, V lost 2 bases, and 4 bases had no gene match. CDR3 DNA sequence: TGCAGTGCTAGATGGCCTAGCGGGAGCCAAGAGACCCAGTACTTC. Translation gives CSARWPSGSQETQYF.

This clonotype was seen many times. This beta chain turned up in a library designed for alpha chains; as an off-target read, its abundance says little. J is TRBJ2-2 and V is TRBV7-9; 7 bases are a match to TRBD1. CDR3 length: 14 residues. V gave up 6 bases and J gave up 4 bases; unmatched junction bases: 5. Germline V lookup: CDR1 SEHNR, CDR2 FQNEAQ (reference sequence). CDR3 loop: CASRQTGFTGELFF. The CDR3 nucleotides read TGTGCCAGCAGGCAGACAGGGTTCACCGGGGAGCTGTTTTTT.

As to this clonotype: This beta chain is an unintended read in a library built for alpha chains; its size means little. The rearrangement links TRBV7-8 to TRBJ2-5, with D uncertain. V shed 1 base and J shed 6 bases, with 12 bases lying between them. The CDR3 has 14 residues. The germline CDR1 and CDR2 sequences are SGHVS and FQNEAQ. The CDR3 loop reads CASSLGGITKTQYF. The CDR3 DNA reads as TGTGCCAGCAGCTTAGGAGGCATTACTAAGACCCAGTACTTC.

There are many counts of this clonotype. Little can be read into the size of this beta chain, an off-target read in a library designed for alpha chains. The CDR3 reads CASSEAVRNTQYF. CDR3 in DNA: TGCGCCAGCAGTGAGGCGGTCAGAAATACGCAGTATTTT. The chain is built from TRBV10-1 and TRBJ2-3, with D unclear. This CDR3 is 13 amino acids long. In germline, CDR1 is WNHNN, CDR2 SYGVQD (reference sequence). V lost 2 bases to trimming and J lost 7 bases, with 10 bases between them.